Here is one T cell receptor beta chain with its context. The ends lost 5 bases at V and 9 bases at J; junction bases unmatched: 2. Germline values: CDR1 SGHTA, CDR2 FQGNSA. This CDR3 comprises 14 residues. This entry is derived from a study of blood T cell repertoires in COVID-19. Study information: Acute and convalescent COVID-19 samples came from the United States, Italy and Spain.

Sequencing was performed with immunoSEQ multiplex PCR; in TCRdb, only in-frame clones are kept and a portion is missing. The sample holds around 76,000 clones, approximately 84% seen once. This receptor was identified in a man aged 50 to 59 with COVID-19, enrolled during active disease. J is TRBJ2-1 and V is TRBV7-2, with TRBD2 matching over 15 bases. Sequencing input: peripheral blood. The CDR3 coding sequence is TGTGCCAGCAGCCCGGGACTAGCGGGAGGTGAGCAGTTCTTC. Translation gives CASSPGLAGGEQFF.